The 30 T cell receptor beta chains in this list originate from one sample, sequenced in a study of CD8 T cells in Susac syndrome. Reverse transcription used about 0.45 to 1 ug RNA and random hexamers. One entry per CDR3 protein, called by TCRdb with MiXCR from the immunoSEQ multiplex PCR reads. The sample records a few hundred thousand distinct CDR3 sequences, approximately 90% being singletons. The sample consisted of CD8+ T cells from PBMCs. The receptors here all came from a human donor with multiple sclerosis.

The V call is TRBV20-1, the J call TRBJ1-2, with 7 bases identical to TRBD1. The CDR3 runs to 14 residues. Per the germline V gene, CDR1 is DFQATT and CDR2 is SNEGSKA (reference sequence). The V segment lost 5 bases and the J segment 3 bases; nucleotides outside the gene matches: 9. The CDR3 DNA follows: TGCAGTGCTCGATTTGACAGGGCGTACTATGGCTACACCTTC. Its protein is CSARFDRAYYGYTF.

This clonotype was counted a few times. The V gene is TRBV5-1, the J gene TRBJ2-1, with D possibly matching TRBD1 (6 bases). The V end was cut by 3 bases, the J end by 8 bases, with 15 bases between. This CDR3 spans 14 amino acids. Germline V lookup: CDR1 SGHRS, CDR2 YFSETQ. The CDR3 sequence: CASSYQTGGDEQFF. CDR3 bases: TGCGCCAGCAGCTACCAGACAGGTGGGGATGAGCAGTTCTTC.

The J gene is TRBJ2-1, the V gene TRBV18; 9 bases fit TRBD1. With V trimmed by 3 bases and J by 8 bases, 8 bases remained unmatched. CDR3 size: 15 residues. From germline, CDR1 is KGHSH and CDR2 LQKENI. The CDR3 loop reads CASSPPGQGRDEQFF. The CDR3 nucleotides are TGTGCCAGCTCACCTCCGGGACAGGGTAGGGATGAGCAGTTCTTC.

In this sample, this clonotype turned up once. The chain couples TRBV6-1 to TRBJ1-1; D might be TRBD1 (6 bases). The CDR3 covers 13 residues. The V gene lost 3 bases and the J gene lost 5 bases, with 10 bases spanning the gap. Germline lookup yields CDR1 MNHNS and CDR2 SASEGT. CDR3 sequence (DNA): TGTGCCAGCAGTGAGGGCGGGACAACTGAAGCTTTCTTT. Translating it yields CASSEGGTTEAFF.

The rearrangement joins TRBV27 to TRBJ2-5, with 7 bases aligning to TRBD1. Germline V gene lookup returns CDR1 MNHEY and CDR2 SMNVEV (reference sequence). This CDR3 is built from 17 residues. V gave up 5 bases and J gave up 5 bases; unmatched junction bases: 17. The chain's CDR3 is CASSLRQGRTARETQYF. CDR3 DNA sequence: TGTGCCAGCAGTCTTAGACAGGGTAGGACGGCTAGGGAGACCCAGTACTTC.

This clonotype turned up a few times. The gene calls are TRBV7-3 and TRBJ1-4; D gene unclear. Germline CDR1 reads SGHTA; CDR2 reads FQGTGA. Trimming shortened V by 4 bases and J by 8 bases, and 8 bases separated the two germline ends. The CDR3 contains 12 residues. CDR3 nucleotides: TGTGCCAGCAGCTCCCCAATGGAAAAACTGTTTTTT. The encoded protein is CASSSPMEKLFF.

This rearrangement joins TRBV5-6 to TRBJ2-1; tentatively, D is TRBD2 (5 bases). This CDR3 region has 15 residues. V lost 4 bases and J lost 3, with 14 bases in between. The germline V gene has CDR1 SGHDT and CDR2 YYEEEE. As DNA, the CDR3 is TGTGCCAGCAGCGTAGGACTCTTAATCTACAATGAGCAGTTCTTC. It specifies CASSVGLLIYNEQFF.

V gene TRBV7-9 combines with J gene TRBJ2-3; TRBD2 matches at 9 bases. Germline trimming cut 5 bases from V and 1 base from J; bases unmatched to any gene: 10. Germline-derived CDR1 and CDR2 are SEHNR and FQNEAQ (reference sequence). This CDR3 has 17 amino acids. In DNA form, the CDR3 reads TGTGCCAGCAGCCTTGGGGCGGCTAGCGGGGGCACAGATACGCAGTATTTT. Its translation: CASSLGAASGGTDTQYF.

The chain joins TRBV7-9 to TRBJ2-7; D gene unclear. Germline V lookup: CDR1 SEHNR, CDR2 FQNEAQ (reference sequence). The V end was cut by 4 bases, the J end by 2 bases, with 6 bases between. The CDR3 contains 12 residues. The CDR3 protein is CASSSAAYEQYF. The DNA of the CDR3 is TGTGCCAGCAGCTCCGCTGCCTACGAGCAGTACTTC.

This chain links TRBV6-6 with TRBJ2-4; a possible D gene is TRBD2 (5 bases). The CDR3 runs to 14 residues. CDR1 is MNHNY and CDR2 is SVGAGI in the germline V gene (reference sequence). V shed 2 bases and J shed 6 bases, with 11 bases lying between them. CDR3 sequence: CASSYRGLSNIQYF. In DNA, the CDR3 is TGTGCCAGCAGTTACAGAGGACTTTCAAACATTCAGTACTTC.

CDR3 coding DNA: TGTGCCAGCAGTCCCTCGGTGGCGGGAGGGTCGGAGACCCAGTACTTC. Protein product: CASSPSVAGGSETQYF. The chain uses TRBV27 and TRBJ2-5; 9 bases agree with TRBD2. CDR3 length: 16 amino acids. Germline trimming cut 5 bases from V and 5 bases from J; bases unmatched to any gene: 12. Germline CDR1 and CDR2: MNHEY and SMNVEV (reference sequence).

The chain is built from TRBV29-1 and TRBJ2-7; D remains ambiguous. Germline V gene data show CDR1 as SQVTM and CDR2 as ANQGSEA. CDR3 size: 12 residues. V gave up 4 bases and J gave up 2 bases, with 9 bases separating them. The CDR3 loop reads CSVGKTTYEQYF. The CDR3 DNA follows: TGCAGCGTTGGGAAGACCACCTACGAGCAGTACTTC.

The chain combines TRBV9 with TRBJ1-5; D might be TRBD1 (5 bases). The germline CDR1 and CDR2 sequences are SGDLS and YYNGEE. Trimming left V 0 bases short and J 4 bases short, with 11 bases between. The CDR3 covers 15 residues. CDR3 sequence: CASSVGSGGNQPQHF. CDR3 sequence (DNA): TGTGCCAGCAGCGTAGGGAGTGGGGGGAATCAGCCCCAGCATTTT.

The chain recombines TRBV27 with TRBJ1-1; D gene uncertain. The CDR3 loop spans 14 amino acids. Trimming removed 1 base at V and 4 bases at J, with 10 bases between. Germline CDR1 reads MNHEY; CDR2 reads SMNVEV (reference sequence). The DNA of the CDR3 is TGTGCCAGCAGTTTATTGAGGGTCGGCACTGAAGCTTTCTTT. Translated, it gives CASSLLRVGTEAFF.

The chain has TRBV7-6 and TRBJ1-1, with D uncertain. CDR1 SGHVS and CDR2 FNYEAQ come from the germline V gene. With 2 bases removed from V and 6 bases from J, the gap between germline ends came to 10 bases. The length of the CDR3 is 13 residues. The CDR3 coding sequence is TGTGCCAGCAGCTTACCCCCCTCCCCTGAAGCTTTCTTT. Its translation is CASSLPPSPEAFF. Complete variable domain (other parts from reference TRBV7-6 and TRBJ1-1): GAGVSQSPRYKVTKRGQDVALRCDPISGHVSLYWYRQALGQGPEFLTYFNYEAQQDKSGLPNDRFSAERPEGSISTLTIQRTEQRDSAMYRCASSLPPSPEAFFGQGTRLTVV.

The chain joins TRBV7-9 to TRBJ2-4; D perhaps matches TRBD2 (5 bases). CDR1 and CDR2 from the germline V gene are SEHNR and FQNEAQ (reference sequence). V lost 4 bases and J lost 4, with 17 bases in between. CDR3 length: 16 amino acids. The CDR3, as DNA: TGTGCCAGCAGCTCCCACGAGGGTTCAAGAAAAAACATTCAGTACTTC. It translates to CASSSHEGSRKNIQYF.

This clonotype has only one observation. This chain uses TRBV12-3 or TRBV12-4 with TRBJ1-2; D might be TRBD1 (5 bases). Deletions cut 5 bases from V and 4 bases from J, with 11 bases between. The CDR3 length is 13 residues. CDR3 sequence: CASSPGGGYGYTF. The CDR3 DNA reads as TGTGCCAGCAGTCCGGGGGGGGGCTATGGCTACACCTTC.

The J gene is TRBJ1-4, the V gene TRBV4-1; a weak D match, TRBD1 (5 bases). CDR3 size: 14 residues. The V and J ends lost 3 bases and 7 bases respectively, with 12 bases between them. Germline CDR1 is MGHRA and CDR2 is YSYEKL. In DNA, the CDR3 is TGCGCCAGCAGCCAGAGGGGACTAAGTGAAAAACTGTTTTTT. Translated: CASSQRGLSEKLFF.

This rearrangement joins TRBV5-8 to TRBJ1-2; D is possibly TRBD1 (5 bases). The germline gives CDR1 SGHTS, CDR2 YDEGEE. Trimming removed 3 bases at V and 2 bases at J, with 14 bases between. The CDR3 totals 15 residues. The CDR3 region is CASSWGTGANYGYTF. The CDR3 DNA is TGTGCCAGCAGCTGGGGGACCGGAGCAAACTATGGCTACACCTTC.

The rearrangement uses TRBV4-2 and TRBJ2-2; D ambiguous. This CDR3 has 13 residues. V shed 4 bases and J shed 2 bases, with 5 bases lying between them. From germline, CDR1 is LGHNA and CDR2 YNFKEQ. CDR3 loop: CASSPINTGELFF. CDR3 DNA sequence: TGTGCCAGCAGCCCTATTAACACCGGGGAGCTGTTTTTT.

The rearrangement joins TRBV4-1 to TRBJ2-1, with 8 bases fitting TRBD2. CDR1 is MGHRA, CDR2 YSYEKL, per germline. Trimming removed 0 bases from V and 8 bases from J; junction bases left unmatched: 6. The CDR3 is 15 residues long. This chain's CDR3 is CASSQERAGEDEQFF. The CDR3, as DNA: TGCGCCAGCAGCCAAGAGCGAGCGGGAGAGGATGAGCAGTTCTTC.

This clonotype was counted a single time. The V and J genes are TRBV7-9 and TRBJ2-5; D gene uncertain. V was cut by 1 base and J by 2 bases, with 11 bases left in between. The CDR3 is made up of 15 amino acids. Germline loops: CDR1 SEHNR, CDR2 FQNEAQ (reference sequence). CDR3: CASSLVVETQETQYF. The CDR3 nucleotides are TGTGCCAGCAGCTTAGTTGTAGAAACGCAAGAGACCCAGTACTTC.

The CDR3 here is CASSVARLGTGGDNEQFF. CDR3 nucleotides: TGTGCCAGCAGCGTGGCCCGGTTAGGGACAGGCGGAGATAATGAGCAGTTCTTC. The J gene is TRBJ2-1, the V gene TRBV9, with 8 bases matching TRBD1. The V and J ends lost 2 bases and 7 bases, in that order; junction bases with no gene match: 17. CDR3 length equals 18 residues. Germline assignment: CDR1 SGDLS and CDR2 YYNGEE.

The sample holds one count of this clonotype. The V and J genes are TRBV13 and TRBJ1-2, with D possibly TRBD1 on 5 matching bases. This CDR3 is 15 amino acids long. CDR1 and CDR2 from the germline V gene are PRHDT and FYEKMQ (reference sequence). Trimming left V 5 bases short and J 4 bases short, with 17 bases between. CDR3 nucleotides: TGTGCCAGCAGCACCAGACAGAACCTGTTCTATGGCTACACCTTC. Its translation: CASSTRQNLFYGYTF.

V usage is TRBV5-1 and J usage is TRBJ2-5; the D is unclear. This CDR3 is built from 11 residues. The V gene lost 3 bases and the J gene lost 4 bases, with 4 bases spanning the gap. CDR1 is SGHRS, CDR2 YFSETQ, per germline. CDR3 loop: CASSSAETQYF. The CDR3, as DNA: TGCGCCAGCAGCTCAGCAGAGACCCAGTACTTC.

The rearrangement links TRBV9 to TRBJ2-1; D possibly matches TRBD1 or TRBD2 (5 bases each). Trimming pared 3 bases from V and 5 bases from J, leaving 12 bases between. Germline V gene sequence: CDR1 SGDLS, CDR2 YYNGEE. CDR3 size: 14 residues. CDR3 DNA sequence: TGTGCCAGCAGCGAGGGGAGCGGAGACAATGAGCAGTTCTTC. This codes for CASSEGSGDNEQFF.

Comments on this clonotype: Germline is not matched at one junction end, which may reflect a read error. J is TRBJ2-4 and V is TRBV6-5; D is ambiguous. The CDR3 spans 17 residues. Germline values: CDR1 MNHEY, CDR2 SVGAGI. The CDR3 region is CASSYSPPDAAQNIQYF. DNA of the CDR3: TGTGCCAGCAGTTATTCCCCCCCCGATGCAGCCCAAAACATTCAGTACTTC.

The chain employs TRBV29-1 and TRBJ1-2; TRBD1 agrees at 10 bases. The CDR3 length is 14 residues. With V trimmed by 3 bases and J by 8 bases, 9 bases remained unmatched. Germline assignment: CDR1 SQVTM and CDR2 ANQGSEA. The CDR3 DNA reads as TGCAGCGTTGACTCCGGGACAGGGGTCGACGGCTACACCTTC. Its translation: CSVDSGTGVDGYTF.

In its sample, this clonotype was seen a few times. V gene TRBV5-6 combines with J gene TRBJ1-1; D gene uncertain. CDR1 and CDR2 (germline): SGHDT, YYEEEE. The CDR3 is made up of 12 amino acids. The ends were cut back, 1 base at V and 3 bases at J, with 4 bases in the middle. CDR3 DNA: TGTGCCAGCAGCTTGAGAGACACTGAAGCTTTCTTT. Residues: CASSLRDTEAFF.

This rearrangement joins TRBV19 to TRBJ1-1; D gene unclear. The germline gives CDR1 LNHDA, CDR2 SQIVND (reference sequence). The V and J ends lost 3 bases and 3 bases respectively, with 8 bases between them. The CDR3 covers 13 residues. CDR3 loop: CASSIRRHTEAFF. CDR3 nucleotide sequence: TGTGCCAGTAGTATCAGGCGGCACACTGAAGCTTTCTTT.